This note documents a single TCR beta chain sequence. Antigen specificity is unknown. Other nucleotide sequences from this sample produce the same CDR3. This CDR3 contains 13 residues. Looked up from germline, CDR1 is SGHRS and CDR2 is YFSETQ. V shed 3 bases and J shed 2 bases, with 8 bases lying between them. This was a deep-level run. Here immunoSEQ multiplex PCR was the method, and the copy in TCRdb shows in-frame clones only, minus some. Of a few million clones in the sample, 80% to 95% were seen once. This entry comes from a study of shared clonotypes between healthy human individuals. Study context: Three men and a couple of women, aged 18 to 49, were donors. Researchers assigned three CD4 naive, three CD4 memory, two CD8 naive and one CD8 memory plate to each donor.

Findings of the study overall: Among donors, the sharing of clonotypes was expected to be influenced by sequencing depth.

Sample: naive CD4+ T cells from PBMCs. Documented subset: CD45RA+ positively selected. The sequence was collected from a man aged 18 to 29 in good health. Some clones in this sample may be carry-over from other donors' samples. This chain joins TRBV5-1 and TRBJ2-5, with D possibly matching TRBD1 (6 bases). The CDR3 loop is CASSWTAQETQYF. The CDR3 DNA is TGCGCCAGCAGCTGGACAGCACAAGAGACCCAGTACTTC.